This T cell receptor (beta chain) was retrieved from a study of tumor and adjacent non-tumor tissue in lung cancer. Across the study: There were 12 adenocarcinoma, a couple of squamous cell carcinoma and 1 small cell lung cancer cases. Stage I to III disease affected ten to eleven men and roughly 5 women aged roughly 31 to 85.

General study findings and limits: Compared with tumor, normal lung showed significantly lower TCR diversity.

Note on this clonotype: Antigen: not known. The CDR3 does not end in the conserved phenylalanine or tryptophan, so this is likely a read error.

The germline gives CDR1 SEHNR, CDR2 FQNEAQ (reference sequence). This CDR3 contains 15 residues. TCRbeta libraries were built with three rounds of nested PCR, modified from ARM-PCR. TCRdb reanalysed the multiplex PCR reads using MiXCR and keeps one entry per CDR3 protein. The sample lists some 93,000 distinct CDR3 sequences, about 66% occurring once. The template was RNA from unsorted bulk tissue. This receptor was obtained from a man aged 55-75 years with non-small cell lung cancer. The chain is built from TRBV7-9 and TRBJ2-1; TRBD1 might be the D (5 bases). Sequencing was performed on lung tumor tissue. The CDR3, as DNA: TGTGCCAGCAGCTTAGTCAGGGCCCAGAACAATGACCAGTTCCTC. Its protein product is CASSLVRAQNNDQFL.